The sequence of this T cell receptor (beta chain) was determined in a study of Tregs in tolerant kidney transplant recipients. The nonmyeloablative bone marrow transplants came from related graft donors, with transient mixed chimerism. Repertoires were generated with immunoSEQ multiplex PCR, while TCRdb's copy carries only in-frame clones and drops some. The profile shows fewer than 60,000 clones, roughly nine tenths of them singletons. The study, taken as a whole, reports: For some patients, primers changed over time, blocking nucleotide-level comparison.

By share of the sample, this clone is large. Its antigen is still unknown. Unmatched junction bases numbered 9, after V lost 5 bases and J lost 8 bases. This CDR3 is built from 15 residues. The germline gives CDR1 SEHNR, CDR2 FQNEAQ (reference sequence). The chain combines TRBV7-9 with TRBJ1-6, with 7 bases lining up with TRBD1. The material was CD8+ T cells from blood (PBMCs), obtained 24 months after the transplant. The origin of this receptor is a human patient who received a combined kidney and bone marrow transplant. Part of the T cells may come from the graft donor. The CDR3 spells CASSPTGPGDSPLHF. Written as DNA, the CDR3 is TGTGCCAGCAGCCCGACAGGGCCTGGTGATTCACCCCTCCACTTT.